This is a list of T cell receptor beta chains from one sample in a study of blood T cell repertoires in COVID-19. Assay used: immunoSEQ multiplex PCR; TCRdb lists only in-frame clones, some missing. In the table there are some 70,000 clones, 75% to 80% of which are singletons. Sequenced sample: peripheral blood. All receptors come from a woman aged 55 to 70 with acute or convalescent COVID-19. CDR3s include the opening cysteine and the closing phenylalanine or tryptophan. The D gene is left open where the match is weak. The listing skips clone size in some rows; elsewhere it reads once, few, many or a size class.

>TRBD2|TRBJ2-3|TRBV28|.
CASTIGLAGVDTQYF
TGTGCCAGCACCATAGGACTAGCGGGGGTGGATACGCAGTATTTT
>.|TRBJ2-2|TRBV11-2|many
CASTLGALANTGELFF
TGTGCCAGCACCCTAGGGGCGTTAGCGAACACCGGGGAGCTGTTTTTT
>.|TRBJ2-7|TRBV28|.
CASSDYPFTYEQYF
TGTGCCAGCAGTGACTATCCCTTCACCTACGAGCAGTACTTC
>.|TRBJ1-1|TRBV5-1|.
CASSGRAGTEAFF
TGCGCCAGCAGCGGCCGGGCGGGCACTGAAGCTTTCTTT
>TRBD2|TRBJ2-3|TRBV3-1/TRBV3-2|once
CASSLMGTLAGGGDTQYF
TGTGCCAGCAGCCTGATGGGAACCCTAGCGGGGGGTGGGGATACGCAGTATTTT
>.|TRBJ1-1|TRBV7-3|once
CASSLGHSEAFF
TGTGCCAGCAGCTTAGGACACTCTGAAGCTTTCTTT
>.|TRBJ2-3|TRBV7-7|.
CASSLGLASTDTQYF
TGTGCTAGCAGCTTAGGCCTAGCAAGCACAGATACGCAGTATTTT
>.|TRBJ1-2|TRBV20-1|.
CSAIPGYGYTF
TGCAGTGCCATCCCAGGATATGGCTACACCTTC
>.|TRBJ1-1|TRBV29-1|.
CSVEDRRGGNTEAFF
TGCAGCGTTGAAGATAGGAGGGGGGGGAACACTGAAGCTTTCTTT
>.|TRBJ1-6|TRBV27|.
CASSFSSYNSPLHF
TGTGCCAGCAGTTTTAGCTCCTATAATTCACCCCTCCACTTT
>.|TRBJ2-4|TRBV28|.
CASSSAGQGMNIQYF
TGTGCCAGCAGTTCAGCGGGGCAGGGGATGAACATTCAGTACTTC
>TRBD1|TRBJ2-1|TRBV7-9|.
CASSSTGVPYNEQFF
TGTGCCAGCAGCTCCACAGGGGTCCCCTACAATGAGCAGTTCTTC
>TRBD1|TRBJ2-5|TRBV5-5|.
CASSLDRGQETQYF
TGTGCCAGCAGCTTGGACAGGGGACAAGAGACCCAGTACTTC
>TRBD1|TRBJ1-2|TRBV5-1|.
CASSLRTGGGYGYTF
TGCGCCAGCAGCTTGAGGACAGGGGGTGGATATGGCTACACCTTC
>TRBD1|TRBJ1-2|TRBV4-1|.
CASSPPTGNDYTF
TGCGCCAGCAGCCCACCGACAGGGAACGACTACACCTTC
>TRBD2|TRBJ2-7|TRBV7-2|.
CASSPLLAGAGEQYF
TGTGCCAGCAGCCCCCTACTAGCGGGGGCGGGGGAGCAGTACTTC
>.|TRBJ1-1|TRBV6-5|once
CASSYSGVLNTEAFF
TGTGCCAGCAGTTACTCCGGGGTGTTGAACACTGAAGCTTTCTTT
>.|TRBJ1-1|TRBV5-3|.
CARFRFRAEGVPEAFF
TGTGCCAGATTCCGCTTTCGGGCCGAGGGGGTCCCTGAAGCTTTCTTT
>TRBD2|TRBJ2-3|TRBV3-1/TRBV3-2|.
CASSSLGLAGGTDTQYF
TGTGCCAGCAGCTCCCTGGGACTAGCGGGGGGGACAGATACGCAGTATTTT
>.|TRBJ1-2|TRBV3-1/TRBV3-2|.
CASSLQGAGGYGYTF
TGTGCCAGCAGCCTACAGGGTGCGGGAGGCTATGGCTACACCTTC
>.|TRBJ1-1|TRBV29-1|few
CSIPDGTWRFF
TGCAGCATCCCTGACGGGACTTGGCGCTTCTTT
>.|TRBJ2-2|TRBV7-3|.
CASSLQGRGTGELFF
TGTGCCAGCAGCTTACAGGGGCGCGGCACCGGGGAGCTGTTTTTT
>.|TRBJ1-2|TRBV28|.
CASMGGPGGYTF
TGTGCCAGCATGGGGGGGCCGGGTGGCTACACCTTC
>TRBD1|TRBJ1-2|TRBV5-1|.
CASSVAGTGQRYTF
TGCGCCAGCAGCGTAGCCGGGACAGGCCAGCGCTACACCTTC
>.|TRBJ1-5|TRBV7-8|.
CASSLALEPRRNQPQHF
TGTGCCAGCAGCTTAGCGCTAGAGCCAAGGCGCAATCAGCCCCAGCATTTT
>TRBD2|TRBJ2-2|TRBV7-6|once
CASSLNAAGVPGELFF
TGTGCCAGCAGCTTAAATGCGGCGGGGGTACCCGGGGAGCTGTTTTTT
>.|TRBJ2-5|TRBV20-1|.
CSARVGETQYF
TGCAGTGCTCGGGTCGGCGAGACCCAGTACTTC
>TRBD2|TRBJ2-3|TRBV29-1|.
CSVEGRARTDTQYF
TGCAGCGTTGAGGGGAGGGCGCGAACAGATACGCAGTATTTT
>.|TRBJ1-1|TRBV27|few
CASSGSSEAFF
TGTGCCAGCAGTGGGAGTTCTGAAGCTTTCTTT
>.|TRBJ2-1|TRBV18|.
CASSPRDSRVNEQFF
TGTGCCAGCTCACCCCGGGACTCCAGAGTCAATGAGCAGTTCTTC
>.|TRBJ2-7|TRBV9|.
CASSVIPGFSYEQYF
TGTGCCAGCAGCGTAATACCGGGATTCTCCTACGAGCAGTACTTC
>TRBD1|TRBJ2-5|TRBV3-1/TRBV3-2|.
CASSTGGMETQYF
TGTGCCAGCAGTACAGGGGGCATGGAGACCCAGTACTTC
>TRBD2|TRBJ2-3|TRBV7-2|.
CASSFLAGGIDTQYF
TGTGCCAGCAGCTTCCTAGCGGGGGGGATAGATACGCAGTATTTT
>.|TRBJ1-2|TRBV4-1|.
CASSQEPGDGGYTF
TGCGCCAGCAGCCAAGAGCCAGGGGACGGTGGCTACACCTTC
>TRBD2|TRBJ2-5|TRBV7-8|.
CASSEGLAGVETQYF
TGTGCCAGCAGCGAGGGACTAGCGGGGGTAGAGACCCAGTACTTC
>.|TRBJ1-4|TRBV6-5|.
CASSYGGRRYEKLFF
TGTGCCAGCAGTTACGGGGGCCGACGGTATGAAAAACTGTTTTTT
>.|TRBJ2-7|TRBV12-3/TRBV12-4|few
CASSLGTREQYF
TGTGCCAGCAGTTTAGGCACGAGGGAGCAGTACTTC
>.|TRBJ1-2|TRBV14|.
CASSQVGGPNYGYTF
TGTGCCAGCAGCCAAGTGGGGGGGCCCAACTATGGCTACACCTTC
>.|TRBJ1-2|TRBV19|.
CASSPGGTLYRGYTF
TGTGCCAGTAGTCCCGGGGGGACCCTCTATCGCGGCTACACCTTC
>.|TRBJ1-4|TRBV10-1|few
CASSETVTGEKLFF
TGCGCCAGCAGTGAGACGGTCACAGGGGAAAAACTGTTTTTT
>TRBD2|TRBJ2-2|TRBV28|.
CASIGGVSGNAGELFF
TGTGCCAGCATCGGGGGGGTGAGTGGGAACGCCGGGGAGCTGTTTTTT
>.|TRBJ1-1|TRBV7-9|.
CATLPGQTEAFF
TGTGCCACCTTGCCGGGACAAACTGAAGCTTTCTTT
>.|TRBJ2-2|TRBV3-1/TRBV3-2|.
CASSLRGGPRIGELFF
TGTGCCAGCAGCCTCCGCGGGGGCCCCCGTATCGGGGAGCTGTTTTTT
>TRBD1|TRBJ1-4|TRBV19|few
CASREAGTGEEKLFF
TGTGCCAGTAGGGAAGCTGGGACAGGGGAAGAAAAACTGTTTTTT
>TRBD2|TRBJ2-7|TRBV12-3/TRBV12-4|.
CASCRLGGYEQYF
TGTGCCAGCTGTCGGTTGGGGGGGTACGAGCAGTACTTC
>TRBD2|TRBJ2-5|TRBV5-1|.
CASSPGGAEETQYF
TGCGCCAGCAGCCCGGGGGGGGCGGAAGAGACCCAGTACTTC
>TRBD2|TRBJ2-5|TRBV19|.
CASSPGGGGQETQYF
TGTGCCAGTAGTCCGGGTGGCGGGGGCCAAGAGACCCAGTACTTC
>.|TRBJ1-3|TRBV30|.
CAWSWEGPGNTIYF
TGTGCCTGGAGTTGGGAGGGGCCCGGAAACACCATATATTTT
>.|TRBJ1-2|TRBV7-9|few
CASSLGQNNYGYTF
TGTGCCAGCAGCTTAGGTCAGAATAACTATGGCTACACCTTC
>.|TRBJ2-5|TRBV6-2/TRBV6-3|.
CASSYVMSGSRQETQYF
TGTGCCAGCAGTTATGTAATGTCGGGTTCGAGGCAAGAGACCCAGTACTTC
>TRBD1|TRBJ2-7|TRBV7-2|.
CASSAGTGGLYEQYF
TGTGCCAGCAGCGCGGGGACAGGGGGTCTCTACGAGCAGTACTTC
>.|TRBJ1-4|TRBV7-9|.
CASSLGGGRPATNEKLFF
TGTGCCAGCAGCTTAGGCGGGGGGCGCCCCGCAACTAATGAAAAACTGTTTTTT
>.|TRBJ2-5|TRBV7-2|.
CASSLDSQETQYF
TGTGCCAGCAGCTTAGACAGCCAAGAGACCCAGTACTTC